A single sample gave rise to the 26 T cell receptor beta chains below, sequenced in a study of cytomegalovirus exposure and HLA in healthy donors. Primers for the PCR totalled 60 Vbeta and 13 Jbeta. Produced via immunoSEQ multiplex PCR; TCRdb's table is partial and in-frame only. The sample holds around 120,000 clones, 65% to 90% seen once. Material for sequencing was PBMCs. The receptor set was obtained from a man in his forties or fifties in good health and CMV-seronegative.

The genes are TRBV27 and TRBJ1-4, with TRBD1 matching over 7 bases. Germline V gene sequence: CDR1 MNHEY, CDR2 SMNVEV (reference sequence). Unmatched junction bases numbered 12, after V lost 6 bases and J lost 5 bases. CDR3 length equals 16 residues. The CDR3 DNA reads as TGTGCCAGCAGAGTTTTGGGGGACAGCGTAAATGAAAAACTGTTTTTT. Translating gives CASRVLGDSVNEKLFF.

The V call is TRBV4-1, the J call TRBJ1-2, with TRBD1 identical over 9 bases. Trimming cost V 4 bases and J 6 bases; bases outside gene matches: 15. Germline V gene lookup returns CDR1 MGHRA and CDR2 YSYEKL. The CDR3 totals 17 residues. CDR3 amino acids: CASSPWGQGKRPHGYTF. CDR3 coding DNA: TGCGCCAGCAGCCCGTGGGGACAGGGAAAACGCCCTCATGGCTACACCTTC.

V usage is TRBV11-2 and J usage is TRBJ2-5; possible D gene TRBD1, 8 bases. V lost 2 bases and J 4 bases, leaving 11 bases between the germline ends. The CDR3 runs 14 residues. CDR1 and CDR2 (germline): SGHAT, FQNNGV. The CDR3 loop is CASSLTGGGETQYF. The CDR3 region has the DNA TGTGCCAGCAGCTTAACAGGGGGGGGAGAGACCCAGTACTTC.

The chain recombines TRBV4-3 with TRBJ2-7, with 11 positions matching TRBD2. Germline assignment: CDR1 LGHNA and CDR2 YSLEER. The CDR3 runs to 15 residues. V lost 3 bases, J lost 0 bases, and 1 base stayed unmatched. DNA of the CDR3: TGCGCCAGCAGCCAGGGACTAGCGGACTCCTACGAGCAGTACTTC. Protein: CASSQGLADSYEQYF.

The chain is built from TRBV25-1 and TRBJ2-7; TRBD2 is a possible D gene (6 bases). V dropped 2 bases and J dropped 9 bases, with 14 bases sitting between them. The germline CDR1 and CDR2 sequences are MGHDK and SYGVNS. There are 13 residues in the CDR3. The CDR3 coding sequence is TGTGCCAGCAGTGAAGGCGGGGTCTCGCGGCAGTACTTC. It yields the protein CASSEGGVSRQYF.

The chain carries TRBV15 and TRBJ2-5; TRBD1 agrees at 7 bases. CDR1 is LNHNV, CDR2 YYDKDF, per germline (reference sequence). J lost 5 bases, V lost 6 bases, and 6 bases had no gene match. The CDR3 runs 13 residues. The CDR3 sequence: CATRRQGRETQYF. In DNA, the CDR3 is TGTGCCACCAGAAGACAGGGCCGGGAGACCCAGTACTTC.

This chain uses TRBV5-1 with TRBJ2-2, with D tentatively TRBD2 (5 bases). The V end was cut by 2 bases, the J end by 4 bases, with 12 bases between. The germline gives CDR1 SGHRS, CDR2 YFSETQ. CDR3 length: 15 amino acids. This CDR3 is CASSFDGGSTGELFF. The CDR3 DNA sequence: TGCGCCAGCAGCTTTGACGGTGGGAGCACCGGGGAGCTGTTTTTT.

The chain carries TRBV6-1 and TRBJ2-7; maybe TRBD2 (6 bases). From germline, CDR1 is MNHNS and CDR2 SASEGT. The CDR3 has 14 amino acids. V lost 6 bases, J lost 3 bases, and 15 bases lay in between. CDR3 sequence: CASSMGGSNYEQYF. The CDR3 nucleotides are TGTGCCAGCAGCATGGGGGGATCTAACTACGAGCAGTACTTC.

V is TRBV5-6 and J is TRBJ2-1; the D gene is possibly TRBD2 (6 bases). The CDR3 extends over 18 amino acids. Trimming shortened V by 3 bases and J by 2 bases, and 21 bases separated the two germline ends. Germline V gives CDR1 SGHDT, CDR2 YYEEEE. The CDR3 DNA sequence: TGTGCCAGCAGCTCCTTCCGGGACTTCCCAATCCCCTACAATGAGCAGTTCTTC. This codes for CASSSFRDFPIPYNEQFF.

The CDR3 sequence: CASSSQTGAQYGYTF. CDR3 DNA sequence: TGTGCCAGCAGTTCCCAGACAGGGGCTCAGTATGGCTACACCTTC. The V and J genes are TRBV6-5 and TRBJ1-2; 8 bases map to TRBD1. V shed 4 bases and J 5 bases; nucleotides not matched to a gene: 9. Germline values: CDR1 MNHEY, CDR2 SVGAGI. The CDR3 loop spans 15 amino acids.

The rearrangement joins TRBV29-1 to TRBJ1-2; D perhaps matches TRBD1 (6 bases). Per germline, CDR1 SQVTM and CDR2 ANQGSEA. Between the trimmed V and J ends, which lost 3 bases and 4 bases, there was a span of 12 bases. The CDR3 extends over 13 amino acids. The CDR3 here is CSVEAQGLYGYTF. CDR3 coding DNA: TGCAGCGTTGAGGCCCAGGGGCTCTATGGCTACACCTTC.

The chain employs TRBV29-1 and TRBJ2-7; a weak D match, TRBD1 (6 bases). The V gene lost 5 bases and the J gene lost 6 bases, with 17 bases spanning the gap. The CDR3 totals 13 residues. Germline V gene lookup returns CDR1 SQVTM and CDR2 ANQGSEA. CDR3 region: CSVNSDRYGEQYF. The DNA for the CDR3 is TGCAGCGTTAACAGCGACAGGTACGGCGAGCAGTACTTC.

This chain joins TRBV28 and TRBJ1-1; D gene ambiguous. The germline V and J ends were trimmed by 5 bases and 0 bases, with 7 bases remaining between them. CDR3 length: 13 amino acids. Looked up from germline, CDR1 is MDHEN and CDR2 is SYDVKM. The CDR3: CASSPYMNTEAFF. Written as DNA, the CDR3 is TGTGCCAGCAGTCCGTACATGAACACTGAAGCTTTCTTT.

J is TRBJ2-1 and V is TRBV29-1, with 12 positions matching TRBD2. The CDR3 extends over 16 amino acids. Germline assignment: CDR1 SQVTM and CDR2 ANQGSEA. The junction had 11 bases not matched to a gene; V was cut back by 7 bases and J by 4 bases. The CDR3 DNA sequence: TGCAGCGCCCTGACTAGCGGGGGCGCACCTTACAATGAGCAGTTCTTC. Protein: CSALTSGGAPYNEQFF.

This clone was picked up a small number of times. The V gene is TRBV6-1, the J gene TRBJ2-5; D perhaps matches TRBD1 (5 bases). The V and J ends lost 2 bases and 2 bases respectively, with 9 bases between them. The CDR3 loop spans 14 amino acids. In germline, CDR1 is MNHNS, CDR2 SASEGT. The CDR3 nucleotides read TGTGCCAGCAGTGAAACCCGGACACAAGAGACCCAGTACTTC. It yields the protein CASSETRTQETQYF.

The chain couples TRBV5-4 to TRBJ2-3; 7 nucleotides line up with TRBD1. Germline lookup yields CDR1 SGHNT and CDR2 YYREEE (reference sequence). With 4 bases clipped from V and 1 base from J, the junction kept 6 bases outside the gene matches. This CDR3 spans 15 amino acids. CDR3 protein: CASSARDRGTDTQYF. The CDR3 coding sequence is TGTGCCAGCAGCGCCCGGGACAGAGGCACAGATACGCAGTATTTT. Full variable domain (rest looked up from reference TRBV5-4 and TRBJ2-3): ETGVTQSPTHLIKTRGQQVTLRCSSQSGHNTVSWYQQALGQGPQFIFQYYREEENGRGNFPPRFSGLQFPNYSSELNVNALELDDSALYLCASSARDRGTDTQYFGPGTRLTVL.

The gene calls are TRBV18 and TRBJ1-1; weak D call: TRBD1 (6 bases). CDR1 KGHSH and CDR2 LQKENI come from the germline V gene. The CDR3 is 14 residues long. The V end lost 7 bases, the J end lost 4 bases, and 16 bases lay between the germline ends. In nucleotides, the CDR3 is TGTGCCAGCTTCGGGACACTCAGGGGCACTGAAGCTTTCTTT. Amino acid sequence: CASFGTLRGTEAFF.

The genes are TRBV30 and TRBJ1-4; D is unresolved. Germline CDR1 is GTSNPN and CDR2 is SVGIG (reference sequence). Trimming left V 5 bases short and J 0 bases short, with 13 bases between. This CDR3 has 15 amino acids. Written as DNA, the CDR3 is TGTGCCTGGGAGTCAAACAGAGCAACTAATGAAAAACTGTTTTTT. Translation: CAWESNRATNEKLFF.

The chain joins TRBV9 to TRBJ2-3; D may be TRBD2 (6 bases). The CDR3 runs to 15 residues. V lost 0 bases, J lost 3 bases, and 11 bases lay in between. Germline-derived CDR1 and CDR2 are SGDLS and YYNGEE. CDR3 in DNA: TGTGCCAGCAGCGTAGCGCGCGGGGAGACAGATACGCAGTATTTT. Translation gives CASSVARGETDTQYF.

The gene calls are TRBV18 and TRBJ1-5; weak D call: TRBD1 (5 bases). This CDR3 has 14 amino acids. The germline gives CDR1 KGHSH, CDR2 LQKENI. Trimming removed 3 bases from V and 2 bases from J, with 8 bases in between. The CDR3 DNA follows: TGTGCCAGCTCACCCGAACAGGGCAATCAGCCCCAGCATTTT. Protein sequence: CASSPEQGNQPQHF.

The chain employs TRBV10-3 and TRBJ1-5; D gene unclear. Germline V gene data show CDR1 as ENHRY and CDR2 as SYGVKD. V lost 2 bases to trimming and J lost 0 bases, with 8 bases between them. The CDR3 runs to 15 residues. For the CDR3, the DNA is TGTGCCATCAGTGAGGGCGGGTATAGCAATCAGCCCCAGCATTTT. Translating gives CAISEGGYSNQPQHF.

This chain connects TRBV19 to TRBJ1-1, with D unclear. Germline lookup yields CDR1 LNHDA and CDR2 SQIVND (reference sequence). The CDR3 runs 14 residues. The ends were cut back, 5 bases at V and 3 bases at J, with 13 bases in the middle. The CDR3 reads CASSPSGLDTEAFF. CDR3 nucleotide sequence: TGTGCCAGTAGTCCCTCTGGGCTCGACACTGAAGCTTTCTTT. Full variable domain (rest looked up from reference TRBV19 and TRBJ1-1): DGGITQSPKYLFRKEGQNVTLSCEQNLNHDAMYWYRQDPGQGLRLIYYSQIVNDFQKGDIAEGYSVSREKKESFPLTVTSAQKNPTAFYLCASSPSGLDTEAFFGQGTRLTVV.

This clone appeared a few times. A junction boundary mismatches the germline segment, possibly from a read error. The chain employs TRBV27 and TRBJ2-5, with D maybe TRBD1 (5 bases). Germline CDR1 is MNHEY and CDR2 is SMNVEV (reference sequence). The length of the CDR3 is 13 residues. The CDR3 is CASSLSKRGTQYF. DNA of the CDR3: TGTGCCAGCAGCTTATCGAAAAGGGGGACCCAGTACTTC.

The chain couples TRBV4-1 to TRBJ2-2, with 8 bases aligning to TRBD2. The CDR3 length is 16 residues. With 2 bases clipped from V and 5 bases from J, the junction kept 7 bases outside the gene matches. CDR1 and CDR2 from the germline V gene are MGHRA and YSYEKL. This CDR3 reads CASSQFGGAGTGELFF. The CDR3 DNA follows: TGCGCCAGCAGCCAATTCGGGGGGGCCGGAACCGGGGAGCTGTTTTTT.

CDR3: CASSPTSGGGDTQYF. The CDR3 region has the DNA TGTGCCAGCAGCCCAACTAGCGGAGGAGGAGATACGCAGTATTTT. The chain recombines TRBV7-9 with TRBJ2-3, with 8 nucleotides matching TRBD2. J lost 5 bases, V lost 5 bases, and 9 bases had no gene match. Germline CDR1 reads SEHNR; CDR2 reads FQNEAQ (reference sequence). The CDR3 sequence is 15 residues long. The variable domain in full, with the rest retrieved from reference TRBV7-9 and TRBJ2-3, is DTGVSQNPRHKITKRGQNVTFRCDPISEHNRLYWYRQTLGQGPEFLTYFQNEAQLEKSRLLSDRFSAERPKGSFSTLEIQRTEQGDSAMYLCASSPTSGGGDTQYFGPGTRLTVL.

This chain's CDR3 is CASSQDPTISGGDDNEQFF. CDR3 in DNA: TGCGCCAGCAGCCAAGATCCCACCATTAGCGGGGGGGACGACAATGAGCAGTTCTTC. The V gene is TRBV4-1, the J gene TRBJ2-1, with 11 positions matching TRBD2. Germline V gene data show CDR1 as MGHRA and CDR2 as YSYEKL. The CDR3 is 19 residues long. V gave up 0 bases and J gave up 5 bases; unmatched junction bases: 12.